One sample yielded the 30 T cell receptor beta chains listed below, sequenced in a study of T cell responses to AZD1222 COVID-19 vaccine (dated by TCRdb to about 2021). What this sample's time point label stands for: about 28 days (+/-7) after the second vaccine dose. The treatment or condition label for this specimen denotes: meningococcal conjugate vaccine given as trial control. The library was built by means of the immunoSEQ multiplex PCR assay. TCRdb limited this immuneACCESS table to in-frame rearrangements with V and J called. A share of clones is missing; checked studies link under half to unresolved V genes, and the rest is unexplained. This sample is represented by approximately 100,000 clones; 86% of them were singletons. 3% to 3.5% of the sample is held by the ten biggest clonotypes. The specimen comprised peripheral blood, sampled 28 days after the second dose of the MenACWY control vaccine. Source of these receptors: an adult who received the MenACWY meningococcal vaccine as a control.

V usage is TRBV7-6 and J usage is TRBJ1-3; D is unresolved. This CDR3 has 14 amino acids. V lost 5 bases to trimming and J lost 4 bases, with 12 bases between them. Per germline, CDR1 SGHVS and CDR2 FNYEAQ. The CDR3 spells CASSPYTAGNTIYF. CDR3 in DNA: TGTGCCAGCAGCCCTTATACTGCGGGAAACACCATATATTTT.

V usage is TRBV24-1 and J usage is TRBJ2-3; D call uncertain. There are 15 residues in the CDR3. V lost 1 base to trimming and J lost 1 base, with 8 bases between them. Germline values: CDR1 KGHDR, CDR2 SFDVKD. The CDR3 is CATSDLAPGTDTQYF. DNA of the CDR3: TGTGCCACCAGTGATTTAGCGCCGGGCACAGATACGCAGTATTTT.

In this sample, this clone turned up once. The chain joins TRBV27 to TRBJ2-3, with 9 positions matching TRBD2. Germline CDR1 is MNHEY and CDR2 is SMNVEV (reference sequence). This CDR3 contains 14 residues. With V trimmed by 4 bases and J by 5 bases, 4 bases remained unmatched. Here the CDR3 reads CASSSSGMGDTQYF. CDR3 sequence (DNA): TGTGCCAGCAGTTCTAGCGGGATGGGAGATACGCAGTATTTT.

This sequence joins TRBV19 and TRBJ1-4; D is possibly TRBD1 (6 bases). Germline CDR1 is LNHDA and CDR2 is SQIVND (reference sequence). V lost 9 bases, J lost 8 bases, and 19 bases lay in between. The CDR3 has 14 amino acids. The CDR3 region is CASHLRGAPEKLFF. CDR3 sequence (DNA): TGTGCCAGCCATTTAAGGGGGGCGCCGGAAAAACTGTTTTTT.

The rearrangement links TRBV4-3 to TRBJ1-1; no clear D. V was shortened by 4 bases and J by 4 bases, with 10 bases between the two germline ends. The CDR3 is 13 amino acids. The germline gives CDR1 LGHNA, CDR2 YSLEER. The DNA of the CDR3 is TGCGCCAGCAGCCTAAGAGGAGGCACTGAAGCTTTCTTT. It translates to CASSLRGGTEAFF.

V usage is TRBV3-1 (or the pseudogene TRBV3-2) and J usage is TRBJ2-1; 7 nucleotides align to TRBD2. Germline CDR1 reads LGHDT; CDR2 reads YNNKEL (reference sequence). V trimming: 4 bases; J trimming: 6 bases; junction bases outside the gene matches: 24. The length of the CDR3 is 20 residues. CDR3 sequence reads: CASSRRAGTTQVLPGNEQFF. DNA of the CDR3: TGTGCCAGCAGCCGAAGAGCCGGGACTACCCAAGTTTTACCCGGCAATGAGCAGTTCTTC.

The chain couples TRBV5-1 to TRBJ2-3, with 16 bases identical to TRBD2. J lost 4 bases, V lost 5 bases, and 7 bases had no gene match. The germline V gene encodes CDR1 SGHRS and CDR2 YFSETQ. CDR3 length: 17 residues. The CDR3 coding sequence is TGCGCCAGCAGTTCCGGGACTAGCGGGGGGGTCTCAGATACGCAGTATTTT. This gives the protein CASSSGTSGGVSDTQYF.

The chain recombines TRBV6-5 with TRBJ1-1; no clear D gene. Deletions cut 6 bases from V and 1 base from J, with 9 bases between. CDR3 length equals 13 residues. CDR1 is MNHEY, CDR2 SVGAGI, per germline. CDR3 nucleotide sequence: TGTGCCAGCAGCACAACCTGGAACACTGAAGCTTTCTTT. Translated: CASSTTWNTEAFF.

The V call is TRBV19, the J call TRBJ2-7, with a weak D call TRBD1 (6 bases). The length of the CDR3 is 17 residues. Trimming removed 5 bases from V and 2 bases from J, with 22 bases in between. CDR1 is LNHDA and CDR2 is SQIVND in the germline V gene (reference sequence). Here the CDR3 reads CASSLHYSGQGPYEQYF. The DNA of the CDR3 is TGTGCCAGTAGTCTCCATTATTCGGGACAAGGGCCCTACGAGCAGTACTTC.

The chain recombines TRBV7-9 with TRBJ1-2; no reliable D call. The germline gives CDR1 SEHNR, CDR2 FQNEAQ (reference sequence). CDR3 length: 12 amino acids. V lost 6 bases, J lost 6 bases, and 11 bases lay in between. The CDR3, as DNA: TGTGCCAGCAGATCTACGGCAGATGGCTACACCTTC. It specifies CASRSTADGYTF.

CDR3 DNA: TGTGCCAGCAGCCCCCCGGCGGATGGCTACACCTTC. Amino acid sequence: CASSPPADGYTF. The chain carries TRBV4-2 and TRBJ1-2; D is unresolved. The CDR3 extends over 12 amino acids. V gave up 4 bases and J gave up 6 bases, with 9 bases separating them. The V gene's germline CDR1 is LGHNA and CDR2 YNFKEQ.

V is TRBV11-2 and J is TRBJ1-4; D gene uncertain. CDR3 length: 14 amino acids. Germline V gene data show CDR1 as SGHAT and CDR2 as FQNNGV. Trimming removed 5 bases at V and 1 base at J, with 8 bases between. As DNA, the CDR3 is TGTGCCAGCAGCCGTGCTGGAACTAATGAAAAACTGTTTTTT. Translating it yields CASSRAGTNEKLFF. The whole variable domain, remainder taken from reference TRBV11-2 and TRBJ1-4, is EAGVAQSPRYKIIEKRQSVAFWCNPISGHATLYWYQQILGQGPKLLIQFQNNGVVDDSQLPKDRFSAERLKGVDSTLKIQPAKLEDSAVYLCASSRAGTNEKLFFGSGTQLSVL.

This chain uses TRBV4-1 with TRBJ1-5, with D possibly matching TRBD1 (5 bases). The CDR3 spans 13 residues. V lost 4 bases, J lost 11 bases, and 15 bases lay in between. Germline V gene sequence: CDR1 MGHRA, CDR2 YSYEKL. The CDR3, as DNA: TGCGCCAGCAGCCCCCAGGGTCTGAGGGCCCAGCATTTT. This encodes CASSPQGLRAQHF.

The chain links TRBV6-5 to TRBJ2-7; D is perhaps TRBD1 or TRBD2 (6 bases each). CDR1 is MNHEY, CDR2 SVGAGI, per germline. CDR3 size: 15 residues. V lost 2 bases and J lost 4, with 15 bases in between. The DNA for the CDR3 is TGTGCCAGCAGTTACCATCACACAGGGAGGTACGAGCAGTACTTC. Its translation is CASSYHHTGRYEQYF.

The chain employs TRBV6-2 or TRBV6-3 and TRBJ1-2; D gene unclear. CDR3 length equals 14 residues. Trimming took off 2 bases at V and 0 bases at J, with 7 bases between the two ends. Germline V gene lookup returns CDR1 MNHEY and CDR2 SVGEGT. CDR3 sequence reads: CASSYAGANYGYTF. DNA of the CDR3: TGTGCCAGCAGTTACGCGGGTGCTAACTATGGCTACACCTTC.

The chain recombines TRBV2 with TRBJ2-5; possibly TRBD2 for D (5 bases). Per the germline V gene, CDR1 is SNHLY and CDR2 is FYNNEI. This CDR3 region has 14 residues. The germline V and J ends were trimmed by 1 base and 3 bases, with 9 bases remaining between them. The CDR3 DNA is TGTGCCAGCAGTGAAGGGGAGACCAAAGAGACCCAGTACTTC. Translated, it gives CASSEGETKETQYF.

The V call is TRBV6-2 or TRBV6-3, the J call TRBJ1-2; maybe TRBD1 (6 bases). CDR1 is MNHEY, CDR2 SVGEGT, per germline. The CDR3 is made up of 17 amino acids. Trimming took 0 bases from V and 8 from J, leaving 22 bases between them. The CDR3 DNA is TGTGCCAGCAGTTACTCGACAGGCGCTCGGGTTAATACAGGCTACACCTTC. This codes for CASSYSTGARVNTGYTF.

This chain uses TRBV18 with TRBJ2-7; 9 bases line up with TRBD1. Looked up from germline, CDR1 is KGHSH and CDR2 is LQKENI. Trimming took 1 base from V and 3 from J; bases not matched to a gene: 1. The CDR3 spans 14 residues. Here the CDR3 reads CASSPQDRGYEQYF. The CDR3 DNA is TGTGCCAGCTCACCACAGGACAGGGGCTACGAGCAGTACTTC.

The chain joins TRBV6-2 or TRBV6-3 to TRBJ2-7; D gene unclear. Germline assignment: CDR1 MNHEY and CDR2 SVGEGT. The CDR3 loop spans 14 amino acids. V was clipped by 0 bases and J by 1 base, with 7 bases between them. CDR3 DNA sequence: TGTGCCAGCAGTTACTCGTTGGGTTCCTACGAGCAGTACTTC. Residues: CASSYSLGSYEQYF.

V and J are TRBV10-1 and TRBJ2-4, with D hard to call. CDR1 is WNHNN, CDR2 SYGVQD, per germline (reference sequence). V lost 0 bases to trimming and J lost 2 bases, with 11 bases between them. The length of the CDR3 is 16 residues. The CDR3 bases are TGCGCCAGCAGTGAGTCGTCGACACCGCCCAAAAACATTCAGTACTTC. This translates into CASSESSTPPKNIQYF.

The V and J genes are TRBV6-5 and TRBJ1-5; D unresolved. Trimming cost V 6 bases and J 1 base, with 10 bases left between them. In germline, CDR1 is MNHEY, CDR2 SVGAGI. CDR3 length: 14 amino acids. CDR3 sequence (DNA): TGTGCCAGCAGCGACGCCCTGAGCAATCAGCCCCAGCATTTT. Protein sequence: CASSDALSNQPQHF.

The chain links TRBV5-1 to TRBJ2-5; 8 bases map to TRBD1. Trimming removed 0 bases from V and 4 bases from J; junction bases left unmatched: 8. The V gene's germline CDR1 is SGHRS and CDR2 YFSETQ. This CDR3 comprises 16 residues. CDR3 in amino acids: CASSLGQGAQVETQYF. CDR3 nucleotide sequence: TGCGCCAGCAGCTTGGGTCAGGGGGCGCAGGTAGAGACCCAGTACTTC.

The chain is built from TRBV11-3 and TRBJ2-3, with D unresolved. The CDR3 runs to 14 residues. CDR1 is SGHNT, CDR2 YENEEA, per germline. With 2 bases removed from V and 4 bases from J, the gap between germline ends came to 10 bases. The CDR3 loop reads CASSLSRVSDTQYF. The CDR3 DNA is TGTGCCAGCAGCTTATCACGGGTCTCAGATACGCAGTATTTT.

This clone was seen only a few times. This sequence joins TRBV2 and TRBJ1-6, with 8 bases fitting TRBD1. This CDR3 is built from 15 residues. V shed 7 bases, J shed 3 bases, and the junction held 5 bases outside the gene matches. Germline CDR1 reads SNHLY; CDR2 reads FYNNEI. Here the CDR3 DNA reads TGTGCCAGCACCGACAGGGGCCGCTATAATTCACCCCTCCACTTT. This translates into CASTDRGRYNSPLHF.

This clone has only a few counts. In DNA, the CDR3 is TGTGCCTGGAGGAGTACAGTAAACAATGAGCAGTTCTTC. Protein: CAWRSTVNNEQFF. V is TRBV30 and J is TRBJ2-1; D remains unclear. Germline V gene data show CDR1 as GTSNPN and CDR2 as SVGIG (reference sequence). The CDR3 length is 13 residues. V was clipped by 3 bases and J by 5 bases, with 11 bases between them.

This sequence joins TRBV5-1 and TRBJ2-7; 9 nucleotides agree with TRBD1. CDR1 and CDR2 from the germline V gene are SGHRS and YFSETQ. V lost 0 bases and J lost 1; bases outside the gene matches: 5. There are 16 residues in the CDR3. DNA for the CDR3: TGCGCCAGCAGCTTGGGGACAGGGGCGACTTCCTACGAGCAGTACTTC. Translation: CASSLGTGATSYEQYF.

V and J are TRBV19 and TRBJ1-1; weak D call: TRBD1 (6 bases). CDR1 is LNHDA and CDR2 is SQIVND in the germline V gene (reference sequence). Trimming shortened V by 2 bases and J by 12 bases, and 19 bases separated the two germline ends. CDR3 length: 14 residues. In DNA form, the CDR3 reads TGTGCCAGTAGTATACGGGGGCTCCATAGGGAGACTTTCTTT. Translated, it gives CASSIRGLHRETFF.

The chain combines TRBV5-6 with TRBJ2-1; no definite D call. The CDR3 is 14 residues long. V lost 6 bases and J 6 bases, leaving 16 bases between the germline ends. Germline V gives CDR1 SGHDT, CDR2 YYEEEE. The CDR3 nucleotides are TGTGCCAGCACCTCCCGAGCGTGGGGCAATGAGCAGTTCTTC. This codes for CASTSRAWGNEQFF.

The rearrangement links TRBV30 to TRBJ2-2; weak D call: TRBD1 (6 bases). This CDR3 spans 13 amino acids. Germline CDR1 GTSNPN, CDR2 SVGIG (reference sequence). The V and J ends lost 2 bases and 7 bases respectively, with 11 bases between them. As DNA, the CDR3 is TGTGCCTGGAGTCCCAGGGGAGTCGGGGAGCTGTTTTTT. Translated, it gives CAWSPRGVGELFF. The full variable domain, in which reference TRBV30 and TRBJ2-2 provide the parts outside the CDR3, is SQTIHQWPATLVQPVGSPLSLECTVEGTSNPNLYWYRQAAGRGLQLLFYSVGIGQISSEVPQNLSASRPQDRQFILSSKKLLLSDSGFYLCAWSPRGVGELFFGEGSRLTVL.

V and J are TRBV19 and TRBJ1-2; 8 bases are shared with TRBD1. V lost 6 bases, J lost 0 bases, and 9 bases stayed unmatched. Per the germline V gene, CDR1 is LNHDA and CDR2 is SQIVND (reference sequence). The CDR3 has 16 amino acids. DNA of the CDR3: TGTGCCAGTAGCAGAGACAGGGGTCCAGCTAACTATGGCTACACCTTC. Amino acids: CASSRDRGPANYGYTF.